This T cell receptor beta chain was documented in a study of regulatory T cells in long-lasting Graves disease. The time point: persistent/refractory GD, antithyroid drugs over 5 years with positive TRAb. Researchers made the TCR library from RNA that was extracted from PBMCs. The CDR3 has 15 amino acids. V was shortened by 6 bases and J by 2 bases, with 14 bases between the two germline ends. In germline, CDR1 is MDHEN, CDR2 SYDVKM. This clonotype was observed at least ten times. What it binds is unknown. With iRepertoire HTBI primers and Arm-PCR of CDR3 regions, TCR beta libraries were built. TCRdb analysed the multiplex PCR reads with MiXCR anew, one entry per CDR3 protein. The repertoire consists of around 450,000 distinct CDR3 sequences, with about 22% occurring once and the leading ten covering around 7%. Notes on the study in general: Clonotypes that were public and shared totalled about 2,500 in persistent patients versus roughly 1,000 in new patients.

The specimen comprised peripheral blood mononuclear cells (PBMCs), sampled when the disease was refractory, from a patient treated with antithyroid drugs. This chain joins TRBV28 and TRBJ1-5; D is uncertain. This TCR was recovered from a female donor with Graves disease. For the CDR3, the DNA is TGTGCCAGCAGAATGCGCGCGGGCGGCAATCAGCCCCAGCATTTT. The encoded protein is CASRMRAGGNQPQHF.